One T cell receptor (beta chain) is described in this entry. Looked up from germline, CDR1 is MGHDK and CDR2 is SYGVNS. The V gene lost 1 base and the J gene lost 14 bases, with 15 bases spanning the gap. This CDR3 has 13 residues. These data come from a study of blood T cell repertoires in COVID-19. About the study: From the United States, Italy and Spain came samples of acute and convalescent COVID-19.

Method: immunoSEQ multiplex PCR; TCRdb's copy keeps in-frame clones and lacks some. The sample includes approximately 100,000 clones, around nine tenths of them seen just once. V gene TRBV25-1 combines with J gene TRBJ2-1, with a tentative D call TRBD2 (5 bases). Sequencing was done on a sample of peripheral blood. This TCR derives from a human donor with COVID-19, enrolled during active disease. The donor label of this sample is uncertain. The CDR3 sequence: CASSESGKETKFF. CDR3 nucleotide sequence: TGTGCCAGCAGTGAATCCGGGAAAGAGACGAAGTTCTTC.